This T cell receptor (beta chain) is from a study of vaccination and CD4 T cells after COVID-19. Cultured CD4+ T-cell DNA underwent Oncomine TCR Beta short-read sequencing. DNA came from CD4+ T cells after culture. TCRdb used MiXCR to reprocess the PCR reads, holding one entry per CDR3 protein. The sample includes 1,500 to 2,500 distinct CDR3 sequences, 15% of them seen just once. By frequency in the sample, this clonotype is large. Its antigen is unknown. The CDR3 extends over 16 amino acids. The germline V and J ends were trimmed by 4 bases and 0 bases, with 10 bases remaining between them. From germline, CDR1 is WNHNN and CDR2 SYGVQD (reference sequence). Points from the study as a whole: A nonsignificant rise from approximately 21 to 40 was seen in the median number of SARS-CoV-2-reactive clonotypes. Spike mono-reactivity was found in 304 of the 307 vaccine-specific clones identified in convalescent patients.

The treatment is: roughly ten-day PBMC culture with coronavirus spike peptide pools or control peptides (ViraFEST assay). An unexposed donor provided the CD4+ T cells, which were collected before the COVID-19 pandemic (2011-2018). Probes of unexposed-donor CD4+ T cells used SARS-CoV-2 S/N and four cold-coronavirus spikes (cells permitting). The J gene is TRBJ2-6, the V gene TRBV10-1; D unclear. The clonotype was recovered from a human donor in good health. Material for sequencing was CD4+ T cells from blood, cultured in vitro. The CDR3 DNA is TGCGCCAGCAGTGTTGAGCGACGCTCTGGGGCCAACGTCCTGACTTTC. Translated: CASSVERRSGANVLTF.